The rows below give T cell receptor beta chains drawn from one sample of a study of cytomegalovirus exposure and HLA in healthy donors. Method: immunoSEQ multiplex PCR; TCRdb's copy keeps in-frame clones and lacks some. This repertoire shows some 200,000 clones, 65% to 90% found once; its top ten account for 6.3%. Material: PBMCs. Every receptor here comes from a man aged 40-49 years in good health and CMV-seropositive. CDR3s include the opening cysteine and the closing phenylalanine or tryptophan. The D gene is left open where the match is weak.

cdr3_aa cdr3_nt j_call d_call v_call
CASSSQETQYF TGCGCCAGCAGCTCTCAAGAGACCCAGTACTTC TRBJ2-5 NA TRBV5-1
CSVVAGGPYEQYF TGCAGCGTCGTAGCGGGGGGCCCCTACGAGCAGTACTTC TRBJ2-7 TRBD2 TRBV29-1
CASSQGQGLIDTQYF TGTGCCAGCAGCCAGGGACAGGGGTTGATAGATACGCAGTATTTT TRBJ2-3 TRBD1 TRBV11-3
CASSFGQGNQPQHF TGCGCCAGCAGCTTTGGACAGGGGAATCAGCCCCAGCATTTT TRBJ1-5 TRBD1 TRBV5-1
CASTLNMQKLFF TGTGCCAGCACCCTCAACATGCAAAAACTGTTTTTT TRBJ1-4 NA TRBV7-9
CASSTGTGEFYGYTF TGTGCCAGCAGCACGGGGACAGGGGAGTTCTATGGCTACACCTTC TRBJ1-2 TRBD1 TRBV28
CASSIRGIGTDTQYF TGTGCCAGCTCGATACGGGGGATTGGCACAGATACGCAGTATTTT TRBJ2-3 NA TRBV28
CASSWQGGYEQYF TGTGCCAGCAGTTGGCAGGGGGGATACGAGCAGTACTTC TRBJ2-7 NA TRBV7-2
CASSYRGFNQPQHF TGTGCCAGCAGTTATAGGGGTTTCAATCAGCCCCAGCATTTT TRBJ1-5 NA TRBV6-5
CASSLGGLAGGRETQYF TGTGCCAGCAGCTTGGGCGGACTAGCGGGGGGCCGGGAGACCCAGTACTTC TRBJ2-5 TRBD2 TRBV5-5
CASSPPRAGANVLTF TGTGCCAGCTCACCTCCCAGGGCTGGGGCCAACGTCCTGACTTTC TRBJ2-6 NA TRBV18
CASSESFQVEDTQYF TGCGCCAGCAGTGAATCCTTCCAGGTGGAAGATACGCAGTATTTT TRBJ2-3 NA TRBV10-1
CASSTSAGAGGYTF TGTGCCAGCAGCACAAGTGCAGGGGCCGGGGGCTACACCTTC TRBJ1-2 NA TRBV9
CASSQGRGDFNEKLFF TGCGCCAGCAGCCAAGGCAGGGGGGACTTTAATGAAAAACTGTTTTTT TRBJ1-4 TRBD1 TRBV4-3
CASSYTSGTGDEKLFF TGTGCCAGCAGCTACACTTCCGGGACAGGGGACGAAAAACTGTTTTTT TRBJ1-4 NA TRBV12-1
CASSLRTSGGSNTGELFF TGCGCCAGCAGCTTGAGGACTAGCGGGGGGTCCAACACCGGGGAGCTGTTTTTT TRBJ2-2 TRBD2 TRBV5-1